Listed below are T cell receptor beta chains from one sample, sequenced in a study of shared clonotypes between healthy human individuals. TCRdb's copy holds only in-frame clones and misses some; the assay was immunoSEQ multiplex PCR. The table has over a million clones, around 98% seen once; the top ten hold about 0.45%. The sample comprised naive CD4+ T cells sorted from blood. Receptors were obtained from a man aged 25-45 years in good health. CDR3s include the opening cysteine and the closing phenylalanine or tryptophan. The order of the fields is V gene, clone size, J gene, D gene, CDR3 protein, CDR3 DNA. A D gene is named only where the DNA matches it firmly. The size entry is marked missing in some rows and otherwise reads once, few, many or a size class.

V: TRBV5-6
size: -
J: TRBJ2-7
D: TRBD2
CDR3: CASSLFRTSGVYEQYF
DNA: TGTGCCAGCAGCTTATTTAGGACTAGCGGGGTCTACGAGCAGTACTTC

V: TRBV18
size: once
J: TRBJ2-7
D: -
CDR3: CASSQAPNYEQYF
DNA: TGTGCCAGCTCACAAGCACCGAACTACGAGCAGTACTTC

V: TRBV18
size: -
J: TRBJ2-7
D: -
CDR3: CASSPPLAGSGSYEQYF
DNA: TGTGCCAGCTCACCACCGCTAGCCGGGAGTGGATCCTACGAGCAGTACTTC

V: TRBV27
size: once
J: TRBJ2-7
D: TRBD2
CDR3: CASSLALAGEQYF
DNA: TGTGCCAGCAGTTTGGCGCTAGCGGGGGAGCAGTACTTC

V: TRBV10-1
size: -
J: TRBJ2-7
D: TRBD1
CDR3: CASSEGQGYEQYF
DNA: TGCGCCAGCAGTGAGGGACAGGGTTACGAGCAGTACTTC

V: TRBV11-1
size: -
J: TRBJ1-2
D: -
CDR3: CASSLSPLDGYTF
DNA: TGTGCCAGCAGCTTAAGTCCGCTGGATGGCTACACCTTC

V: TRBV18
size: -
J: TRBJ1-1
D: TRBD1
CDR3: CASSPLRTGGLQLNTEAFF
DNA: TGTGCCAGCTCACCCCTCCGAACAGGGGGGCTTCAACTGAACACTGAAGCTTTCTTT

V: TRBV7-8
size: -
J: TRBJ2-5
D: TRBD1
CDR3: CASKRGTGQGVVGTQYF
DNA: TGTGCCAGCAAAAGGGGGACCGGACAGGGGGTCGTAGGGACCCAGTACTTC

V: TRBV7-9
size: -
J: TRBJ2-2
D: -
CDR3: CASSTGSENTGELFF
DNA: TGTGCCAGCAGCACGGGGTCGGAGAACACCGGGGAGCTGTTTTTT

V: TRBV28
size: -
J: TRBJ1-5
D: -
CDR3: CASKAGGVVSNQPQHF
DNA: TGTGCCAGCAAGGCTGGGGGCGTTGTTAGCAATCAGCCCCAGCATTTT

V: TRBV18
size: -
J: TRBJ1-4
D: -
CDR3: CASSPKGWEKLFF
DNA: TGTGCCAGCTCACCGAAAGGGTGGGAAAAACTGTTTTTT

V: TRBV13
size: -
J: TRBJ2-7
D: TRBD2
CDR3: CASSQAILAGDSYEQYF
DNA: TGTGCCAGCAGCCAGGCGATACTAGCGGGGGACTCCTACGAGCAGTACTTC

V: TRBV9
size: -
J: TRBJ2-2
D: -
CDR3: CASSVQRATGELFF
DNA: TGTGCCAGCAGCGTACAGCGGGCGACCGGGGAGCTGTTTTTT

V: TRBV29-1
size: -
J: TRBJ2-4
D: -
CDR3: CSVELGAKNIQYF
DNA: TGCAGCGTCGAGTTGGGAGCCAAAAACATTCAGTACTTC

V: TRBV7-9
size: -
J: TRBJ2-7
D: TRBD2
CDR3: CASSTTRPPGGGNYEQYF
DNA: TGTGCCAGCAGCACAACCCGACCCCCAGGCGGGGGGAACTACGAGCAGTACTTC

V: TRBV11-1
size: -
J: TRBJ2-5
D: TRBD2
CDR3: CASSSDSGRVETQYF
DNA: TGTGCCAGCAGCTCTGATAGCGGGAGGGTTGAGACCCAGTACTTC

V: TRBV7-8
size: -
J: TRBJ2-7
D: TRBD2
CDR3: CASSRGGLAGGREQYF
DNA: TGTGCCAGCAGCCGGGGGGGACTAGCGGGAGGGCGCGAGCAGTACTTC

V: TRBV6-1
size: -
J: TRBJ1-4
D: -
CDR3: CASTRRGRGSEKLFF
DNA: TGTGCCAGCACTAGAAGGGGCAGGGGCAGTGAAAAACTGTTTTTT

V: TRBV10-3
size: -
J: TRBJ2-7
D: -
CDR3: CAIRGASSYEQYF
DNA: TGTGCCATCAGAGGAGCCAGTTCCTACGAGCAGTACTTC

V: TRBV5-6
size: -
J: TRBJ1-4
D: -
CDR3: CASSGRVVRGAKLFF
DNA: TGTGCCAGCAGCGGTAGGGTGGTTCGAGGGGCAAAACTGTTTTTT

V: TRBV30
size: -
J: TRBJ1-1
D: -
CDR3: CACGLVRNGNTEAFF
DNA: TGTGCCTGCGGGCTCGTCAGGAACGGAAACACTGAAGCTTTCTTT

V: TRBV5-1
size: -
J: TRBJ2-1
D: TRBD2
CDR3: CASSLARDLPGRLNEQFF
DNA: TGCGCCAGCAGCTTGGCCCGGGACTTGCCCGGGAGGTTAAATGAGCAGTTCTTC

V: TRBV6-4
size: -
J: TRBJ2-6
D: -
CDR3: CASSPASSGANVLTF
DNA: TGTGCCAGCAGTCCGGCTAGCTCTGGGGCCAACGTCCTGACTTTC

V: TRBV7-2
size: -
J: TRBJ1-2
D: -
CDR3: CASSFASYGYTF
DNA: TGTGCCAGCAGCTTTGCCAGCTATGGCTACACCTTC

V: TRBV15
size: -
J: TRBJ1-5
D: -
CDR3: CATSRDNQPQHF
DNA: TGTGCCACCAGCAGAGACAATCAGCCCCAGCATTTT